This T cell receptor (beta chain) was identified in a study of beta chain features in type 1 diabetes. Turning to the study itself: All of the samples together had over 90 million sorted cells examined.

The study's findings and limits: All four CD4+ subsets of Type 1 diabetes patients contained TCRB CDR3s that were moderately but significantly shorter.

Trimming left V 8 bases short and J 3 bases short, with 1 base between. The CDR3 spans 9 residues. This clone was picked up a small number of times. Its specificity is unknown. Since all of the isolated RNA was reverse transcribed, expressed TCRB transcripts were what got sequenced. Data came from immunoSEQ multiplex PCR; TCRdb stores just in-frame clones and leaves some out. The sample records 600,000 or so clones, around 12% being singletons. CD45RO/CCR7/CD25/CD127/CD95/CD27 sorting isolated CD4+ naive, central memory, regulatory and stem cell-like memory cells. The J gene is TRBJ1-2, the V gene TRBV23-1; the D is unclear. TRBV23-1 is marked as an open reading frame, function uncertain. The sequence came from a man aged 25 to 45 with type 1 diabetes. The sample consisted of naive CD4+ T cells from blood. CDR3 amino acids: CASDYGYTF. The CDR3 nucleotides are TGCGCCAGCGACTATGGCTACACCTTC.